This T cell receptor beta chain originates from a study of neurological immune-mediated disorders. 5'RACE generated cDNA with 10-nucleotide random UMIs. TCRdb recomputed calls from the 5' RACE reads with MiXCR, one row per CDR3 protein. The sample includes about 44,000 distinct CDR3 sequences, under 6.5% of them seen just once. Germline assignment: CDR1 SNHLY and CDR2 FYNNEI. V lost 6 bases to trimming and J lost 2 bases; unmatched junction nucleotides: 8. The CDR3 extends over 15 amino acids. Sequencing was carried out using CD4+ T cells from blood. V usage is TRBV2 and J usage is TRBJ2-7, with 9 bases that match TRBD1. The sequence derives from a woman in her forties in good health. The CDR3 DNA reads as TGTGCCAGCAGGATGGACAGGGGAAACCCCTACGAGCAGTACTTC. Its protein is CASRMDRGNPYEQYF.